The 21 T cell receptor beta chains below all came from one sample that was sequenced in a study of CD8 T cells in Susac syndrome. Random hexamers primed reverse transcription of about 0.45 to 1 ug RNA. TCRdb ran MiXCR on the immunoSEQ multiplex PCR reads and lists one entry per CDR3 protein. The sample consists of under 200,000 distinct CDR3 sequences, 91% of them appearing once. Sequencing input: CD4+ T cells from PBMCs. These receptors originate from a human donor with Susac syndrome.

The V gene is TRBV4-1, the J gene TRBJ1-4; D may be TRBD1 (5 bases). The CDR3 runs 16 residues. CDR1 and CDR2 from the germline V gene are MGHRA and YSYEKL. Trimming took off 0 bases at V and 7 bases at J, with 15 bases between the two ends. The CDR3 coding sequence is TGCGCCAGCAGCCAAGATAGGGGAAGATTATTTGAAAAACTGTTTTTT. This encodes CASSQDRGRLFEKLFF.

The chain links TRBV20-1 to TRBJ1-1, with a weak D call TRBD1 (6 bases). CDR1 and CDR2 from the germline V gene are DFQATT and SNEGSKA (reference sequence). V was trimmed by 3 bases and J by 8 bases, leaving 16 bases between them. This CDR3 is 13 amino acids long. The chain's CDR3 is CSASSHRELEAFF. The CDR3 DNA follows: TGCAGTGCTAGTAGTCACAGGGAACTAGAAGCTTTCTTT.

This chain joins TRBV10-3 and TRBJ2-6; a weak D match, TRBD2 (5 bases). Per the germline V gene, CDR1 is ENHRY and CDR2 is SYGVKD. This CDR3 is 20 amino acids long. V lost 10 bases, J lost 0 bases, and 28 bases lay in between. The CDR3 loop is CATPILARRVHHSGANVLTF. The CDR3 nucleotides are TGTGCCACTCCAATCCTCGCGAGGCGGGTGCATCACTCTGGGGCCAACGTCCTGACTTTC.

The chain uses TRBV27 and TRBJ2-7; tentative D call: TRBD2 (7 bases). Between the trimmed V and J ends, which lost 6 bases and 3 bases, there was a span of 18 bases. The CDR3 has 15 amino acids. Germline CDR1 and CDR2: MNHEY and SMNVEV (reference sequence). The CDR3 DNA sequence: TGTGCCAGCAGCCCGGAGGGGGGGGGAGGCTACGAGCAGTACTTC. Translating gives CASSPEGGGGYEQYF.

Only one count was recorded for this clonotype. This chain links TRBV28 with TRBJ1-1; D gene ambiguous. The CDR3 covers 12 residues. The germline gives CDR1 MDHEN, CDR2 SYDVKM. V dropped 8 bases and J dropped 8 bases, with 15 bases sitting between them. The CDR3 here is CASGRTAVEAFF. Written as DNA, the CDR3 is TGTGCCAGCGGGAGGACGGCAGTCGAAGCTTTCTTT.

The CDR3 DNA is TGTGCCAGCAGCTTAAATGTGGAGAATGAGCAGTTCTTC. Protein sequence: CASSLNVENEQFF. The V and J genes are TRBV7-3 and TRBJ2-1; D call uncertain. The length of the CDR3 is 13 residues. CDR1 and CDR2 (germline): SGHTA, FQGTGA. The ends were cut back, 1 base at V and 7 bases at J, with 8 bases in the middle.

The V and J genes are TRBV5-1 and TRBJ1-3; D uncertain. This CDR3 comprises 12 residues. The V gene lost 4 bases and the J gene lost 3 bases, with 5 bases spanning the gap. Germline V gene data show CDR1 as SGHRS and CDR2 as YFSETQ. Here the CDR3 reads CASSIDGNTIYF. The CDR3 nucleotides are TGCGCCAGCAGCATCGATGGAAACACCATATATTTT.

In nucleotides, the CDR3 is TGTGCCAGCAGCTTTATGCGAGAAGCTTTCTTT. Protein product: CASSFMREAFF. The gene calls are TRBV13 and TRBJ1-1; D not certain. This CDR3 contains 11 residues. The germline gives CDR1 PRHDT, CDR2 FYEKMQ (reference sequence). V lost 3 bases and J 8 bases, leaving 7 bases between the germline ends.

This chain connects TRBV27 to TRBJ1-2; 9 bases are shared with TRBD1. Per germline, CDR1 MNHEY and CDR2 SMNVEV (reference sequence). This CDR3 has 17 amino acids. The V and J ends lost 2 bases and 2 bases, in that order; junction bases with no gene match: 9. The CDR3 spells CASSLLDRGEFNYGYTF. CDR3 nucleotides: TGTGCCAGCAGTTTACTCGACAGGGGGGAATTCAACTATGGCTACACCTTC.

J is TRBJ1-4 and V is TRBV6-5; D is perhaps TRBD1 (5 bases). This CDR3 comprises 15 residues. The V gene's germline CDR1 is MNHEY and CDR2 SVGAGI. V gave up 6 bases and J gave up 6 bases, with 17 bases separating them. The CDR3 nucleotides are TGTGCCAGCAGGAGAACGACAGTAACGGATGAAAAACTGTTTTTT. This encodes CASRRTTVTDEKLFF.

This clonotype was observed once. The chain carries TRBV30 and TRBJ1-5; TRBD1 might be the D (5 bases). This CDR3 is built from 14 residues. Germline V lookup: CDR1 GTSNPN, CDR2 SVGIG (reference sequence). The V end was cut by 0 bases, the J end by 5 bases, with 11 bases between. Here the CDR3 reads CAWSVHGADQPQHF. The CDR3 nucleotides are TGTGCCTGGAGTGTACACGGGGCAGATCAGCCCCAGCATTTT.

V is TRBV15 and J is TRBJ2-5, with TRBD2 identical over 8 bases. Germline values: CDR1 LNHNV, CDR2 YYDKDF (reference sequence). The J segment lost 6 bases and the V segment lost 5 bases, leaving 8 bases of the junction unmatched. The CDR3 consists of 14 residues. CDR3 in DNA: TGTGCCACCAGCTCCGGGACTAGTGTCCAGACCCAGTACTTC. Translation gives CATSSGTSVQTQYF. Complete variable domain (other parts from reference TRBV15 and TRBJ2-5): DAMVIQNPRYQVTQFGKPVTLSCSQTLNHNVMYWYQQKSSQAPKLLFHYYDKDFNNEADTPDNFQSRRPNTSFCFLDIRSPGLGDTAMYLCATSSGTSVQTQYFGPGTRLLVL.

The chain uses TRBV7-8 and TRBJ1-5, with a tentative D call TRBD1 (6 bases). V was shortened by 1 base and J by 7 bases, with 14 bases between the two germline ends. The CDR3 extends over 15 amino acids. CDR1 and CDR2 from the germline V gene are SGHVS and FQNEAQ. CDR3 nucleotides: TGTGCCAGCAGCTTAGACAGGGTTCTAAGGCAGCCCCAGCATTTT. It translates to CASSLDRVLRQPQHF.

CDR3 in amino acids: CASSFYRDQNNEQFF. The CDR3 DNA is TGTGCCAGCAGCTTTTATCGGGACCAAAACAATGAGCAGTTCTTC. The genes are TRBV7-3 and TRBJ2-1; D may be TRBD1 or TRBD2 (5 bases each). Germline CDR1 reads SGHTA; CDR2 reads FQGTGA. The CDR3 runs 15 residues. The V end was cut by 3 bases, the J end by 5 bases, with 14 bases between. The variable domain in full, with the rest retrieved from reference TRBV7-3 and TRBJ2-1, is GAGVSQTPSNKVTEKGKYVELRCDPISGHTALYWYRQSLGQGPEFLIYFQGTGAADDSGLPNDRFFAVRPEGSVSTLKIQRTERGDSAVYLCASSFYRDQNNEQFFGPGTRLTVL.

The chain recombines TRBV10-1 with TRBJ2-1, with D possibly matching TRBD1 (6 bases). This CDR3 has 12 amino acids. Trimming took off 5 bases at V and 12 bases at J, with 14 bases between the two ends. Germline V gene sequence: CDR1 WNHNN, CDR2 SYGVQD (reference sequence). The CDR3 loop reads CASSKQGTSQFF. CDR3 in DNA: TGCGCCAGCAGTAAACAGGGAACCTCGCAGTTCTTC.

This clonotype was observed once. This chain uses TRBV11-1 with TRBJ1-1; D ambiguous. V lost 5 bases to trimming and J lost 0 bases, with 13 bases between them. The germline V gene has CDR1 SGHAT and CDR2 FQDESV (reference sequence). The CDR3 contains 15 residues. CDR3 nucleotide sequence: TGTGCCAGCAGCCCCTTTTCGACCGTGAACACTGAAGCTTTCTTT. Amino acid sequence: CASSPFSTVNTEAFF.

The chain has TRBV5-8 and TRBJ2-7; no clear D. Trimming took off 4 bases at V and 7 bases at J, with 15 bases between the two ends. This CDR3 spans 13 amino acids. Per the germline V gene, CDR1 is SGHTS and CDR2 is YDEGEE. Here the CDR3 DNA reads TGTGCCAGCAGCACCACCCGCAGCTGGGAGCAGTACTTC. It codes for CASSTTRSWEQYF.

The chain recombines TRBV28 with TRBJ2-5; D uncertain. The CDR3 totals 13 residues. Trimming left V 11 bases short and J 2 bases short, with 15 bases between. In germline, CDR1 is MDHEN, CDR2 SYDVKM. This chain's CDR3 is CAVSQGRQETQYF. Written as DNA, the CDR3 is TGTGCCGTTAGCCAAGGCCGTCAAGAGACCCAGTACTTC.

The gene calls are TRBV4-1 and TRBJ2-1; 9 bases agree with TRBD2. Germline V gene sequence: CDR1 MGHRA, CDR2 YSYEKL. V trimming: 0 bases; J trimming: 7 bases; junction bases outside the gene matches: 7. This CDR3 is 16 amino acids long. CDR3 sequence (DNA): TGCGCCAGCAGCCAAGACGAGCGGGAGGTTTGGAATGAGCAGTTCTTC. Its protein is CASSQDEREVWNEQFF.

The J gene is TRBJ2-7, the V gene TRBV6-5; TRBD2 might be the D (6 bases). Germline CDR1 reads MNHEY; CDR2 reads SVGAGI. The CDR3 spans 14 residues. V lost 4 bases and J lost 6, with 16 bases in between. The CDR3 protein is CASSSGGTFSEQYF. The CDR3 DNA is TGTGCCAGCAGTTCCGGCGGGACCTTCTCCGAGCAGTACTTC.

V is TRBV2 and J is TRBJ2-6, with D perhaps TRBD1 (6 bases). The CDR3 sequence is 15 residues long. Trimming shortened V by 7 bases and J by 2 bases, and 12 bases separated the two germline ends. Germline V gene data show CDR1 as SNHLY and CDR2 as FYNNEI. The CDR3 bases are TGTGCCAGCACCCCACAGGGTGCTGGGGCCAACGTCCTGACTTTC. It specifies CASTPQGAGANVLTF. Full variable domain (remainder filled in from reference TRBV2 and TRBJ2-6): EPEVTQTPSHQVTQMGQEVILRCVPISNHLYFYWYRQILGQKVEFLVSFYNNEISEKSEIFDDQFSVERPDGSNFTLKIRSTKLEDSAMYFCASTPQGAGANVLTFGAGSRLTVL.